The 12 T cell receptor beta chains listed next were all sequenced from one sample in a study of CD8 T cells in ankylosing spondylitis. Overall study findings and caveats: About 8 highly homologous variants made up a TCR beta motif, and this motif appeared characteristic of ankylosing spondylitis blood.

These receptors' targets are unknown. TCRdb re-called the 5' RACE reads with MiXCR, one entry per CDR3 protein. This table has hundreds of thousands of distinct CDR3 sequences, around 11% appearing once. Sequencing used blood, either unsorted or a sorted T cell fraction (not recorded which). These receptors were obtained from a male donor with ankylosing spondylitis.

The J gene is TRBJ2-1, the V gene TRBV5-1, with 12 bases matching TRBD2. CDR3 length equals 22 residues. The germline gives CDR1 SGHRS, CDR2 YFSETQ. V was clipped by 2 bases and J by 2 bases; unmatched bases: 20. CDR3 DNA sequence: TGCGCCAGCAGCTTTCCTCTCAGGGGTGATGGACTAGCGGGGACCCCCTACAATGAGCAGTTCTTC. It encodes CASSFPLRGDGLAGTPYNEQFF.

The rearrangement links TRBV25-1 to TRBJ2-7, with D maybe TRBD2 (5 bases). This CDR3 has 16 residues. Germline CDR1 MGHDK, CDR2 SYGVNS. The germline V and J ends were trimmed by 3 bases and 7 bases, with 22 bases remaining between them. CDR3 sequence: CASSDRSLSGSWEQYF. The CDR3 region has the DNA TGTGCCAGCAGTGACCGCAGCCTATCGGGGAGTTGGGAGCAGTACTTC.

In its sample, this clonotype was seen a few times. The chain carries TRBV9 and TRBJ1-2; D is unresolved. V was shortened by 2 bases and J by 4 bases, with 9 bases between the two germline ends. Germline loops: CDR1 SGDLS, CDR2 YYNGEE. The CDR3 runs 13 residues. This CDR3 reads CASSVQAGYGYTF. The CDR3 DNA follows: TGTGCCAGCAGCGTCCAGGCGGGCTATGGCTACACCTTC.

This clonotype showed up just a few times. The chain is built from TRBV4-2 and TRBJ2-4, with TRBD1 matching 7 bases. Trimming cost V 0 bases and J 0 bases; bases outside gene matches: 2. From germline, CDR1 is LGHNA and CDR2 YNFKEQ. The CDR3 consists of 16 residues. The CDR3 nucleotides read TGTGCCAGCAGCCAAGAAGGGACAGCAGCCAAAAACATTCAGTACTTC. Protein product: CASSQEGTAAKNIQYF.

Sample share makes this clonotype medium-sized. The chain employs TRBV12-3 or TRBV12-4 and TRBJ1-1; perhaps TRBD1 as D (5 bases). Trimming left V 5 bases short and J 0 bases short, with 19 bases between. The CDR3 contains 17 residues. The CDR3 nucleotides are TGTGCCAGCAGTGGCCGAGGGAGGGGCCTCATGAACACTGAAGCTTTCTTT. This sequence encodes CASSGRGRGLMNTEAFF.

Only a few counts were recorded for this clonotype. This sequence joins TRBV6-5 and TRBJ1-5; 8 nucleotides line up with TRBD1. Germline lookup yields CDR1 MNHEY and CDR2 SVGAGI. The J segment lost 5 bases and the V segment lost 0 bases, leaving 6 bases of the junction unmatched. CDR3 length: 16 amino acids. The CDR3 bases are TGTGCCAGCAGTTACTCGGGGACAGGAGGCTATCAGCCCCAGCATTTT. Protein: CASSYSGTGGYQPQHF.

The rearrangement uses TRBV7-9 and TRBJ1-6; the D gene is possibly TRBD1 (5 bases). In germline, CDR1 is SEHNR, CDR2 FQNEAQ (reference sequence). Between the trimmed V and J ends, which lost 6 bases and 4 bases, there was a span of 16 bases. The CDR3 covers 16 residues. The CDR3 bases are TGTGCCAGCAGTCCGATGGGGGGACCATATAATTCACCCCTCCACTTT. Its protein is CASSPMGGPYNSPLHF.

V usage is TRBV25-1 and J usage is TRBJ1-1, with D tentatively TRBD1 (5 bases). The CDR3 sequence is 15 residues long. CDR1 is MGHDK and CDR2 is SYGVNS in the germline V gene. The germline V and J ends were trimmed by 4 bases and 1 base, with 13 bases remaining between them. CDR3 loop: CASSASGTANTEAFF. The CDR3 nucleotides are TGTGCCAGCAGTGCCTCCGGGACGGCGAACACTGAAGCTTTCTTT.

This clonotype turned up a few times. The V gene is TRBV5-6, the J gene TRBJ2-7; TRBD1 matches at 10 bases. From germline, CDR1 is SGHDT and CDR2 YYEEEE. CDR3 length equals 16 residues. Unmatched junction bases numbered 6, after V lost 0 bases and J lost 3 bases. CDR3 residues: CASSLGLRTGGYEQYF. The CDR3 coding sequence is TGTGCCAGCAGCTTGGGACTAAGGACAGGGGGCTACGAGCAGTACTTC.

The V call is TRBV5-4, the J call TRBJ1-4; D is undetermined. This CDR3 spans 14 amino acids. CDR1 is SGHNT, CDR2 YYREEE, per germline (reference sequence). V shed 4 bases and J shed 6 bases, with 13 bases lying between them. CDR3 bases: TGTGCCAGCAGCACAAGCATGAGGGATGAAAAACTGTTTTTT. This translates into CASSTSMRDEKLFF. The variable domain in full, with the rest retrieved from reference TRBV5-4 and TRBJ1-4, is ETGVTQSPTHLIKTRGQQVTLRCSSQSGHNTVSWYQQALGQGPQFIFQYYREEENGRGNFPPRFSGLQFPNYSSELNVNALELDDSALYLCASSTSMRDEKLFFGSGTQLSVL.

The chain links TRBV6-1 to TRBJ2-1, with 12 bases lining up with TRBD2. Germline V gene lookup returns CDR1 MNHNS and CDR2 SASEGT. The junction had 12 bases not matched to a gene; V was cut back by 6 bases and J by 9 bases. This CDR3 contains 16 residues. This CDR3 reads CASSPTPSGRAGEQFF. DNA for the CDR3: TGTGCCAGCAGCCCGACCCCTAGCGGGAGGGCGGGTGAGCAGTTCTTC.

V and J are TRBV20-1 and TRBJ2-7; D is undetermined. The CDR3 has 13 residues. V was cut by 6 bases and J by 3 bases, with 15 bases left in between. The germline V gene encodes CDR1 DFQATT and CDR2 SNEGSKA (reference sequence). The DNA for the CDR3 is TGCAGTGCCCAGCCTACGCCCGGCTACGAGCAGTACTTC. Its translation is CSAQPTPGYEQYF.